This T cell receptor beta chain was profiled in a study of cytomegalovirus exposure and HLA in healthy donors. Broader study findings: Several of the most significant clusters were apparently associated with common viral pathogens in a later analysis.

PCR used 60 Vbeta primers and 13 Jbeta primers. TCRdb keeps only in-frame clones here, not all; method: immunoSEQ multiplex PCR. The sample lists some 97,000 clones, roughly four fifths occurring once. V lost 2 bases, J lost 1 base, and 6 bases stayed unmatched. This CDR3 comprises 15 residues. Germline CDR1 and CDR2: SQVTM and ANQGSEA. Details on this clone: Its antigen is currently unknown.

The chain links TRBV29-1 to TRBJ2-5, with TRBD2 matching 8 bases. Specimen: PBMCs. This sequence was found in a male donor in good health and CMV-seropositive. CDR3 sequence: CSVERRGATQETQYF. As DNA, the CDR3 is TGCAGCGTTGAACGGCGGGGGGCCACCCAAGAGACCCAGTACTTC.